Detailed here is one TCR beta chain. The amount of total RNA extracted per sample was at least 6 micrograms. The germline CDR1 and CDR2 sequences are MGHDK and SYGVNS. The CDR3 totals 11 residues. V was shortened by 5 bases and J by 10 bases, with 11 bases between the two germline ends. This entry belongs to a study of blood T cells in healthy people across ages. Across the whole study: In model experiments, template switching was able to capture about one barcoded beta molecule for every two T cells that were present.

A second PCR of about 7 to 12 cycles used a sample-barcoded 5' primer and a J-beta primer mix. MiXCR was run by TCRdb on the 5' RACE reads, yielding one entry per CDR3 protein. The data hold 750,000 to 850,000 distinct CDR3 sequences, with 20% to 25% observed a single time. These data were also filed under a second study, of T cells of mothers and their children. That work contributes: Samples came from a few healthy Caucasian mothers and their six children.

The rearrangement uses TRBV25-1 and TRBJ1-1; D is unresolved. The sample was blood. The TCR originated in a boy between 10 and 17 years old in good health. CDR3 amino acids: CASSSGTRAFF. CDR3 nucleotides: TGTGCCAGCAGTTCGGGTACGAGAGCTTTCTTT.